This TCR beta chain emerged from a study of T cell changes during pregnancy in multiple sclerosis. V was clipped by 6 bases and J by 1 base, with 12 bases between them. The CDR3 sequence is 15 residues long. Germline-derived CDR1 and CDR2 are SNHLY and FYNNEI. This clone was detected only a few times. Assay used: immunoSEQ multiplex PCR; TCRdb lists only in-frame clones, some missing. The data show about 52,000 clones, with 90% to 95% seen just once and approximately 0.4% held by the top ten. The rearrangement joins TRBV2 to TRBJ2-2; D gene unclear. Sequenced here: CD4+ T cells from peripheral blood mononuclear cells, sampled before pregnancy. This sequence was found in a female donor with multiple sclerosis, enrolled in a pregnancy study. In DNA form, the CDR3 reads TGTGCCAGCAGCAAATCGACGGGGAACACCGGGGAGCTGTTTTTT. Translating it yields CASSKSTGNTGELFF. The entire variable domain, with the rest obtained from reference TRBV2 and TRBJ2-2, is as follows: EPEVTQTPSHQVTQMGQEVILRCVPISNHLYFYWYRQILGQKVEFLVSFYNNEISEKSEIFDDQFSVERPDGSNFTLKIRSTKLEDSAMYFCASSKSTGNTGELFFGEGSRLTVL.